This T cell receptor beta chain comes out of a study of shared clonotypes between healthy human individuals (TCRdb year 2020). Background for the entire study: The cohort included three men and a couple of women between 18 and 49 years of age. For each donor, CD4 naive and CD4 memory were each run on three plates, CD8 naive on two plates, and CD8 memory on one plate. To estimate repertoire size and how much clonotypes are shared between individuals, the study performed deep sequencing of blood TCR repertoires from about five healthy adults. To increase sequencing depth and limit assay-specific biases, TCR repertoire library preparation and sequencing were carried out by different laboratories using diverse techniques. Each donor's leukapheresis produced roughly between roughly 0.94 and 9.5 billion PBMCs.

Using the deep immunoSEQ assay, TCR CDR3 regions were amplified from genomic DNA by multiplex PCR. Extracted genomic DNA from each cell subset was spread evenly across all wells of several immunoSEQ 96-well plates, with each plate serving as a replicate. Each replicate PCR for sorted subsets received around 200 ng genomic DNA, equal to about 30,000 T cell genomes. Purified libraries were quantified with a Qubit 3.0 fluorometer, sized on a Bioanalyzer 2100, and re-quantified with the KAPA Library Quantification kit. Every immunoSEQ 96-well plate was sequenced on a separate single-read 150-cycle Illumina NextSeq 550 flow cell. The paper's processing steps were these. The immunoSEQ output contained only junctional sequences without quality scores, so filtering could not match that applied to full-length reads. To assign V/J genes and CDR3, sequences were annotated against IMGT germline references using PyIR, a Python wrapper for IgBLAST v1.9. Reads with weak V/J assignments (E-value above 1e-6), missing CDR3, stop codons, out-of-frame junctions, or ambiguous translated residues were removed. V3J clonotypes were defined by identical inferred V gene, J gene, and CDR3 amino acid sequence. The percentage overlap between two repertoires was calculated by dividing the number of shared unique clonotypes by the size of the smaller repertoire. Repertoire richness was assessed with RTK rarefaction, the Chao1 estimator, and Recon v2.1 estimates of unobserved clonotypes. OLGA was used to compute generation probabilities for all TCRbeta clonotypes that the gDNA method yielded from four donors. The source is immuneACCESS, and TCRdb retained only in-frame sequences with V and J called. Part of the clones is not carried over; for the studies checked, unresolved V genes explain less than half of this, and the remainder is unexplained. V and J calls and clone size come straight from that table; D and trimming were deduced from the DNA. The sample table contains 2 million to 2.5 million clones; only one count was recorded for 80% to 95% of them. About 0.39% of the sample goes to the ten largest clones.

With regard to this clone: The clone's antigen remains unknown. Within one base of it there is no much larger clone, and no base qualities were kept.

Spanning cysteine to phenylalanine, the CDR3 consists of 14 amino acids. The DNA shown is the 42-base CDR3, in frame from base 1. V is cut by 5 bases and J by 6 bases, and the space between the germline ends is 15 bases. CDR1 and CDR2, per the germline V gene, are SGHTA and FQGTGA. What the authors observed across the whole study: Pairwise subsampling indicated that sequencing depth was expected to affect the degree of clonotype sharing among donors. The small number of donors limited the genetic and exposure-history diversity represented. Higher generation probabilities were observed for clonotypes shared by all four sorted-subset donors than for non-shared clonotypes. Sampling was restricted to blood, and TCR repertoires in tissue are likely to differ from TCR repertoires in blood. When several donors were compared, the shared fraction of clonotypes was about 5% for naive CD4, roughly 3.4% for naive CD8, roughly 2.5% for memory CD4, and about 0.36% for memory CD8. Incomplete sequencing was indicated by rarefaction of sorted-subset datasets, despite the large sequencing depth. Naive subsets generally had larger estimated clonotype richness than memory subsets did.

Donors were healthy HIV-negative adults with no recently reported acute infections or vaccinations. All donors were Caucasian adults living in Nashville, Tennessee, USA. Magnetic negative selection was used to enrich CD4+ T cells, after which naive cells were positively selected on CD45RA and the negative fraction became the memory subset. Blood was obtained by leukapheresis, after which PBMCs were separated by Ficoll-Histopaque density gradient centrifugation and cryopreserved in liquid nitrogen vapor phase. Purity and quantity of every magnetically sorted T cell population were checked by analytical flow cytometry. Each sorted fraction had its genomic DNA isolated and then quantified by UV absorbance on a Nanodrop 2000c.

The clonotype originates from a man younger than 35 in good health. Some clones in this sample may be carry-over from other donors' samples. The chain is encoded by TRBV7-3 joined to TRBJ2-3, with the identity of the D gene unclear. The sample taken for sequencing was naive CD4+ T cells from PBMCs. What the cell subset or site label conveys for this sample: CD45RA+ positively selected. Read as DNA, the sequence is TGTGCCAGCAGCCCTATAGGCCCCGCGGATACGCAGTATTTT. It specifies CASSPIGPADTQYF. The full variable domain, with segments outside the CDR3 supplied by the reference TRBV7-3 and TRBJ2-3 proteins, appears as GAGVSQTPSNKVTEKGKYVELRCDPISGHTALYWYRQSLGQGPEFLIYFQGTGAADDSGLPNDRFFAVRPEGSVSTLKIQRTERGDSAVYLCASSPIGPADTQYFGPGTRLTVL.